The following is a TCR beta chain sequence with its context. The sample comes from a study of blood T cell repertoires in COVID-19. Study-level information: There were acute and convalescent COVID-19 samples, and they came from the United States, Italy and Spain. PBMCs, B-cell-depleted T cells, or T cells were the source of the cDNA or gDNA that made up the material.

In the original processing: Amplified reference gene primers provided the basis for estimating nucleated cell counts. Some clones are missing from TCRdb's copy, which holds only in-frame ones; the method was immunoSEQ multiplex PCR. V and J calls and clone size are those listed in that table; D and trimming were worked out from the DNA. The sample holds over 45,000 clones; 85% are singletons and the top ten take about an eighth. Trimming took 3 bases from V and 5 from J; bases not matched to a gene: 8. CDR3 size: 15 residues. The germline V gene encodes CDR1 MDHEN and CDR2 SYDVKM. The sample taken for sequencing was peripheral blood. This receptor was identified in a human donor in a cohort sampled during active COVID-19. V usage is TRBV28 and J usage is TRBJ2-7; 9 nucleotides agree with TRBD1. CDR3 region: CASSLGGQGTDEQYF. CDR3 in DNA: TGTGCCAGCAGTTTGGGAGGACAGGGGACGGACGAGCAGTACTTC.